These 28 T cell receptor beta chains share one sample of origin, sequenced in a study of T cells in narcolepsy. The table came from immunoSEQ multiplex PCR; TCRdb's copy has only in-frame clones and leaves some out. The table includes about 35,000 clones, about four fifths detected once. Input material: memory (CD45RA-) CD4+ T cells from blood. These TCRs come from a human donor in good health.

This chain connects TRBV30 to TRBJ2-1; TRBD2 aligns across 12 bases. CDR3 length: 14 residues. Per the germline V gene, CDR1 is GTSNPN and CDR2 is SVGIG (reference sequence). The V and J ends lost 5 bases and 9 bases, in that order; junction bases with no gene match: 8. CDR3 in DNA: TGTGCCTGGTCTAGCGGGAGGGCCTCGAGTGAGCAGTTCTTC. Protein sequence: CAWSSGRASSEQFF.

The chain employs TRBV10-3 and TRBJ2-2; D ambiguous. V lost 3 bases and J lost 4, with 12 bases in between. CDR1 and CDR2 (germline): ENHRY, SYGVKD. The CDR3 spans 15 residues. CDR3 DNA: TGTGCCATCAGTGACGCCCAGGCGCGCACCGGGGAGCTGTTTTTT. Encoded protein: CAISDAQARTGELFF.

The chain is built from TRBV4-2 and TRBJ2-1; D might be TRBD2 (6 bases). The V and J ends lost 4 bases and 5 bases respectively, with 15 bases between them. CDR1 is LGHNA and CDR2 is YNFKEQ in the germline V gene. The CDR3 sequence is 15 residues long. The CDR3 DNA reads TGTGCCAGCAGCCCTCCCGGGGCGGGGCACAATGAGCAGTTCTTC. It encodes CASSPPGAGHNEQFF.

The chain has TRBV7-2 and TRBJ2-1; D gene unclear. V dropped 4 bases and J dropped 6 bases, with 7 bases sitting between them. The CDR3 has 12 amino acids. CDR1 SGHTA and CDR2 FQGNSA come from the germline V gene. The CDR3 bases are TGTGCCAGCAGCTCCGAGTCCAATGAGCAGTTCTTC. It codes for CASSSESNEQFF.

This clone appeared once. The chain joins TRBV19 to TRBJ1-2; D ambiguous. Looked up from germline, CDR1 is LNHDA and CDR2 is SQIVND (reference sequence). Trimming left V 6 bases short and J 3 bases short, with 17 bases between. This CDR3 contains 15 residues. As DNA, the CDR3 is TGTGCCAGTAGGCGGAGGGATTCCGGGTACTATGGCTACACCTTC. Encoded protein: CASRRRDSGYYGYTF.

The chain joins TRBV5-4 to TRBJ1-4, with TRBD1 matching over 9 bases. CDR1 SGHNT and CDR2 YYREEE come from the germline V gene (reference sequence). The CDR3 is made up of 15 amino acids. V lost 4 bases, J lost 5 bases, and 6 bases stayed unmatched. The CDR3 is CASSQPTGGNEKLFF. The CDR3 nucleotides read TGTGCCAGCAGCCAACCGACAGGGGGAAATGAAAAACTGTTTTTT. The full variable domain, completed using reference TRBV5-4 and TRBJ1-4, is ETGVTQSPTHLIKTRGQQVTLRCSSQSGHNTVSWYQQALGQGPQFIFQYYREEENGRGNFPPRFSGLQFPNYSSELNVNALELDDSALYLCASSQPTGGNEKLFFGSGTQLSVL.

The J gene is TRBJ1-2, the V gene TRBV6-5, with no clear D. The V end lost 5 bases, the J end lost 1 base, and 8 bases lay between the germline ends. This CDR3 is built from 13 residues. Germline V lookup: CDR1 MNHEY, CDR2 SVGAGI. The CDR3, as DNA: TGTGCCAGCAGTGTGGCCGATAACTATGGCTACACCTTC. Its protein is CASSVADNYGYTF.

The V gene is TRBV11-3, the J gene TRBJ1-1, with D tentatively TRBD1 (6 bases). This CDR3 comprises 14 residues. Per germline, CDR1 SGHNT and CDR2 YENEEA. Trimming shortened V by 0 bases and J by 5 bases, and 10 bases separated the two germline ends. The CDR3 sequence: CASSLDGTSTEAFF. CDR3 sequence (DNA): TGTGCCAGCAGCTTAGATGGGACAAGTACTGAAGCTTTCTTT. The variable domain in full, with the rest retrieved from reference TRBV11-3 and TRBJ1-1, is EAGVVQSPRYKIIEKKQPVAFWCNPISGHNTLYWYLQNLGQGPELLIRYENEEAVDDSQLPKDRFSAERLKGVDSTLKIQPAELGDSAVYLCASSLDGTSTEAFFGQGTRLTVV.

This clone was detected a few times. As DNA, the CDR3 is TGTGCCAGCAGTTTCCAGGGGCCCGACACCGGGGAGCTGTTTTTT. Protein sequence: CASSFQGPDTGELFF. The V and J genes are TRBV6-5 and TRBJ2-2; a possible D gene is TRBD1 (6 bases). The germline V gene encodes CDR1 MNHEY and CDR2 SVGAGI. CDR3 length: 15 amino acids. V lost 4 bases and J lost 3, with 12 bases in between.

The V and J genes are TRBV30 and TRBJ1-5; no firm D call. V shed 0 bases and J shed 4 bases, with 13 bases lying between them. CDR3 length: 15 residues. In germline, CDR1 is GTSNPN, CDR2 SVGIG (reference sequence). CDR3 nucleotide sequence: TGTGCCTGGAGTGTACCGGGATACCAAAATCAGCCCCAGCATTTT. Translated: CAWSVPGYQNQPQHF. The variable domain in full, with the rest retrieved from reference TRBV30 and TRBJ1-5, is SQTIHQWPATLVQPVGSPLSLECTVEGTSNPNLYWYRQAAGRGLQLLFYSVGIGQISSEVPQNLSASRPQDRQFILSSKKLLLSDSGFYLCAWSVPGYQNQPQHFGDGTRLSIL.

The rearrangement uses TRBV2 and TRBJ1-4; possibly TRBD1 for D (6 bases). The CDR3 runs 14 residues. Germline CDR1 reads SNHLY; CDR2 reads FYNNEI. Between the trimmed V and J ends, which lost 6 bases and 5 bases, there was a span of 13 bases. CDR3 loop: CASRKRTANEKLFF. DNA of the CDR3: TGTGCCAGCAGAAAACGGACAGCAAATGAAAAACTGTTTTTT.

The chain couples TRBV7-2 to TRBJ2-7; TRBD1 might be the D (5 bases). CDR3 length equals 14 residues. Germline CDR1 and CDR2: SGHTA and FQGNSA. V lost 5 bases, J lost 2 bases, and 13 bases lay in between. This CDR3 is CASSPGSTAYEQYF. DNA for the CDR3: TGTGCCAGCAGCCCCGGGTCGACAGCCTACGAGCAGTACTTC.

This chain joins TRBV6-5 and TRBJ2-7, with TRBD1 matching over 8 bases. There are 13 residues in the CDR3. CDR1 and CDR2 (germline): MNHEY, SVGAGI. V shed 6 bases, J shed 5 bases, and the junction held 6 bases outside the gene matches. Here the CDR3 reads CASSQGAWDEQYF. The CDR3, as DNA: TGTGCCAGCAGCCAGGGGGCGTGGGACGAGCAGTACTTC.

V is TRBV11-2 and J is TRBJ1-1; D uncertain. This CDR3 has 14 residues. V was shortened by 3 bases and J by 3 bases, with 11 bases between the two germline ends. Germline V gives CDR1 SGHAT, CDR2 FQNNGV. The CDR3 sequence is CASSFQAGDTEAFF. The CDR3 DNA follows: TGTGCCAGCAGCTTTCAGGCTGGGGACACTGAAGCTTTCTTT.

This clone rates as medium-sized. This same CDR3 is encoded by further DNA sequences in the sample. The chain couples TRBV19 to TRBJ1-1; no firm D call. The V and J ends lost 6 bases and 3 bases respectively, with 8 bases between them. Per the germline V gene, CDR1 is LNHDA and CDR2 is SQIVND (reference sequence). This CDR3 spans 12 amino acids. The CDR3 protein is CASRGRDTEAFF. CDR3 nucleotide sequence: TGTGCCAGTAGGGGTCGGGACACTGAAGCTTTCTTT.

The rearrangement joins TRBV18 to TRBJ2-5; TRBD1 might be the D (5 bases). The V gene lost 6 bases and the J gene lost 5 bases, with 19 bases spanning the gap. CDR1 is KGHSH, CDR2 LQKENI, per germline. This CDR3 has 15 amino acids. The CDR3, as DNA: TGTGCCAGCTCCCCCAGAGTTGGCCAGGGTGAGACCCAGTACTTC. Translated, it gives CASSPRVGQGETQYF.

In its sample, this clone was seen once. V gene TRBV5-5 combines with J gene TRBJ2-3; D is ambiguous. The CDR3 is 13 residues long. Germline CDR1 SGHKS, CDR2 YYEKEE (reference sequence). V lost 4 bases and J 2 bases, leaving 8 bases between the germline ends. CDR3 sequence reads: CASSPTSTDTQYF. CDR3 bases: TGTGCCAGCAGCCCGACTTCCACAGATACGCAGTATTTT.

CDR3 region: CASSKDGNTEAFF. CDR3 DNA: TGTGCCAGCAGTAAGGACGGGAACACTGAAGCTTTCTTT. The chain combines TRBV7-6 with TRBJ1-1; D uncertain. Germline-derived CDR1 and CDR2 are SGHVS and FNYEAQ. This CDR3 has 13 amino acids. The ends were cut back, 6 bases at V and 1 base at J, with 9 bases in the middle.

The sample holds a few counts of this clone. The CDR3 loop is CASSYLDSEAFF. In nucleotides, the CDR3 is TGTGCCAGCAGTTATCTGGACAGTGAAGCTTTCTTT. The J gene is TRBJ1-1, the V gene TRBV6-6; possible D gene TRBD1, 6 bases. Germline loops: CDR1 MNHNY, CDR2 SVGAGI (reference sequence). The CDR3 extends over 12 amino acids. V lost 3 bases to trimming and J lost 7 bases, with 9 bases between them.

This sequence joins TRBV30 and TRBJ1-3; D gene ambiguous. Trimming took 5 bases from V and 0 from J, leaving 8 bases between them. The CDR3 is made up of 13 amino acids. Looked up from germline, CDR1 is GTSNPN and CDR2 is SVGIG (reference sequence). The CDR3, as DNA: TGTGCCTGGGACGGGAACTCTGGAAACACCATATATTTT. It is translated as CAWDGNSGNTIYF.

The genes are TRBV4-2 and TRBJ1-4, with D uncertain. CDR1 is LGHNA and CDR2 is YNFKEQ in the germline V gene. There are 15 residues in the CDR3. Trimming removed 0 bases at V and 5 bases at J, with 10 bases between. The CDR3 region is CASSQELRSNEKLFF. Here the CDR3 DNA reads TGTGCCAGCAGCCAAGAACTGAGGTCGAATGAAAAACTGTTTTTT.

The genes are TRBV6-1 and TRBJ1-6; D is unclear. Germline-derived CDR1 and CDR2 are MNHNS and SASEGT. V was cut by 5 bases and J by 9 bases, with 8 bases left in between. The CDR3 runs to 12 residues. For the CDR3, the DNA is TGTGCCAGCAGTTCTTGGGCTTCACCCCTCCACTTT. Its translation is CASSSWASPLHF.

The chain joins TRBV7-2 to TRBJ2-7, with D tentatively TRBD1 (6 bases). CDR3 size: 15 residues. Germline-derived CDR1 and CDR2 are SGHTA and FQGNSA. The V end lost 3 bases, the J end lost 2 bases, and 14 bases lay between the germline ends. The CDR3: CASSFDAGAAYEQYF. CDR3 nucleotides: TGTGCCAGCAGCTTCGATGCAGGGGCTGCCTACGAGCAGTACTTC.

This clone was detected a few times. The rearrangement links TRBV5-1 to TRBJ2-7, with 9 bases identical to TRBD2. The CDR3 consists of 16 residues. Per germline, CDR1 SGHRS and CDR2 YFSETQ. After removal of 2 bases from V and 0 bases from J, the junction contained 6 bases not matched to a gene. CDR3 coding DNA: TGCGCCAGCAGCTTTTTCCTAGCGGGAATCTCCTACGAGCAGTACTTC. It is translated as CASSFFLAGISYEQYF.

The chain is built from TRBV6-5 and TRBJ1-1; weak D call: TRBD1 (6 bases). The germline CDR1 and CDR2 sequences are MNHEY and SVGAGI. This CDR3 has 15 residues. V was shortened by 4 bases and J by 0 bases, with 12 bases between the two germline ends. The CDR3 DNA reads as TGTGCCAGCAGTTTGACAGGTTGGCTGAACACTGAAGCTTTCTTT. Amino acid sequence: CASSLTGWLNTEAFF.

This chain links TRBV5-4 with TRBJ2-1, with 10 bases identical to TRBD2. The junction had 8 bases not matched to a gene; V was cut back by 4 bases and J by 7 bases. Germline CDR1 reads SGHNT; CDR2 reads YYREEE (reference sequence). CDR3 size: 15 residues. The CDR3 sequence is CASSRSGRARNEQFF. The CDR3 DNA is TGTGCCAGCAGCCGGAGCGGGAGGGCGAGGAATGAGCAGTTCTTC. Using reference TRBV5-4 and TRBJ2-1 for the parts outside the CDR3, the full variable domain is ETGVTQSPTHLIKTRGQQVTLRCSSQSGHNTVSWYQQALGQGPQFIFQYYREEENGRGNFPPRFSGLQFPNYSSELNVNALELDDSALYLCASSRSGRARNEQFFGPGTRLTVL.

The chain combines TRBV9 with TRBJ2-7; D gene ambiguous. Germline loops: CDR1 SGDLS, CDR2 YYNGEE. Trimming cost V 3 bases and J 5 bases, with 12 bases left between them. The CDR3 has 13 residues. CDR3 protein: CASSAALWNEQYF. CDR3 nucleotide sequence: TGTGCCAGCAGCGCCGCTTTGTGGAACGAGCAGTACTTC.

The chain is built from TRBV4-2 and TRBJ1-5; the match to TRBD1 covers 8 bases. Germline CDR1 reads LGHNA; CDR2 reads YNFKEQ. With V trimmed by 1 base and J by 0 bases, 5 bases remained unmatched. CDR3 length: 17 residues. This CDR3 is CASSQGDRTYSNQPQHF. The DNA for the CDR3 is TGTGCCAGCAGCCAAGGGGACAGGACTTATAGCAATCAGCCCCAGCATTTT.